This T cell receptor (beta chain) was documented in a study of cytomegalovirus exposure and HLA in healthy donors. The primer mix had 60 Vbeta and 13 Jbeta primers. Produced via immunoSEQ multiplex PCR; TCRdb's table is partial and in-frame only. The sample lists about 140,000 clones, under 80% seen once, with around 10% in the top ten. Sequenced input: PBMCs. The receptor was isolated from a woman between 45 and 60 years old in good health and CMV-seropositive.

The CDR3 DNA follows: TGTGCCAGCAGAACCAGTACTGAAGCTTTCTTT. Amino acid sequence: CASRTSTEAFF. The rearrangement uses TRBV6-5 and TRBJ1-1; no clear D gene. Germline CDR1 MNHEY, CDR2 SVGAGI. The CDR3 extends over 11 amino acids. Trimming removed 6 bases from V and 5 bases from J, with 7 bases in between.